The subject of this entry is one TCR beta chain. Its antigen remains unknown. From germline, CDR1 is DFQATT and CDR2 SNEGSKA (reference sequence). Germline trimming cut 4 bases from V and 6 bases from J; bases unmatched to any gene: 12. This CDR3 region has 14 residues. A single record per CDR3 protein comes from TCRdb applying MiXCR to the reads. The sample consists of roughly 230,000 distinct CDR3 sequences, about 17% of them appearing once. This sample is part of a study of T cell repertoires in cytomegalovirus infection. For the study at large: Matching HLA type and CMV infection were both indicated by public TCR beta signatures. Study-level results: The ex vivo response was dominated by HLA-C-restricted CMV-specific TCR beta clonotypes. The cumulative frequency of public TCR beta families distinguished individuals who carried CMV together with the relevant HLA.

The chain has TRBV20-1 and TRBJ2-7; 7 bases map to TRBD2. Material: CD8+ T cells from PBMCs. This TCR came from a human donor in good health (CMV status not recorded). Some clones in this sample may be carry-over from other donors' samples. CDR3 DNA sequence: TGCAGTGCTACTGGTGACGGGGGGTGGCCCGAGCAGTACTTC. Its protein product is CSATGDGGWPEQYF.